This T cell receptor (beta chain) was observed in a study of beta chain features in type 1 diabetes. cDNA synthesis used the whole RNA isolate, giving expressed TCRB sequences. Libraries were prepared by immunoSEQ multiplex PCR; TCRdb keeps only in-frame clonotypes and omits some of them. Of 200,000 to 250,000 clones listed, under 13% were seen once; the top ten hold less than 1.5%. The CDR3 loop spans 13 amino acids. The germline gives CDR1 SGHNT, CDR2 YYREEE (reference sequence). Trimming cost V 0 bases and J 3 bases, with 4 bases left between them. The sequence derives from a man between 18 and 35 years old in good health. J is TRBJ1-3 and V is TRBV5-4; D uncertain. The source material was central memory CD4+ T cells from blood. The CDR3 DNA reads TGTGCCAGCAGCTTGGACATTGGAAACACCATATATTTT. Its translation is CASSLDIGNTIYF.